This entry features one T cell receptor beta chain sequence. It lacks a known antigen. No per-base quality is available; no much larger clone lies one base away. TCRbeta CDR3 regions were amplified from genomic DNA by means of the immunoSEQ Assay, a bias-controlled multiplex PCR. On the authors' methods: Nucleated cell counts per sample were estimated from amplification of reference gene primers within the assay. To quantify the absolute abundance of each unique TCRbeta CDR3 rearrangement, sequence reads were collapsed and filtered. For each sample, productive Simpson clonality was calculated as the square root of Simpson's diversity index across productive rearrangements. TCRdb provides this immuneACCESS table in a form limited to in-frame rearrangements. Some clones are lacking; in checked studies, under half of them reflect an unresolved V gene, and why the rest are absent is not known. V and J calls and clone size are given by that table; D and trimming were obtained from the DNA. In all, the sample holds about 63,000 clones, and 80% to 90% of those were seen once. The ten largest account for about 31% of the sample.

V loses 4 bases, J loses 5 bases, and the germline ends lie 15 bases apart. CDR1 SGHRS and CDR2 YFSETQ were looked up in the germline V gene. The CDR3 numbers 14 residues from cysteine through phenylalanine. This entry keeps only the CDR3 DNA: 42 bases, framed from base 1. One collaborating source in Seattle enrolled patients during active infection and followed them longitudinally through the course of disease. Whole blood was collected in K2EDTA tubes by collaborating institutions according to the institutions' own protocols. For TCRbeta analysis, collaborator samples were shipped as frozen whole blood, as isolated PBMCs, or as DNA extracted from either sample type. The sample originates from a study of blood T cell repertoires in COVID-19 (dated by TCRdb to 2019 to 2021). About the study as a whole: Samples covering the acute and convalescent phases of COVID-19 were provided by collaborators in the United States, Italy and Spain. The material from the prospective study consisted of cDNA or gDNA derived from T cells, B-cell-depleted T cells, or PBMCs. The dataset comprised deeply sampled blood TCRbeta repertoires from subjects exposed to, actively infected with, or recovered from COVID-19. The repertoires were released in a freely available public database meant as a resource for research on the immune response to SARS-CoV-2. The samples were drawn from two sources: the first 160 participants of the ongoing ImmuneRACE study, and approximately 1,300 subjects contributed by 6 global collaborators. The sample metadata nearly always contained a de-identified subject ID, COVID-19 status, age in years and sex. Where HLA class I and class II types were available, the types were taken from metadata supplied by the sample provider, not from assay-based typing.

The paper's findings and limits, for the study overall: The amount of clinical and demographic metadata varied by source and participant and was provided uncurated.

This chain is built from TRBV5-1 and TRBJ2-5, and perhaps TRBD2 as D gene, on 7 matching bases. This TCR came from a man aged 60 to 75 with COVID-19, enrolled during active disease. Sequenced: peripheral blood. The CDR3 sequence is CASSLSRGQETQYF. The nucleotide sequence reads as follows: TGCGCCAGCAGCCTTTCGCGGGGGCAGGAGACCCAGTACTTC.